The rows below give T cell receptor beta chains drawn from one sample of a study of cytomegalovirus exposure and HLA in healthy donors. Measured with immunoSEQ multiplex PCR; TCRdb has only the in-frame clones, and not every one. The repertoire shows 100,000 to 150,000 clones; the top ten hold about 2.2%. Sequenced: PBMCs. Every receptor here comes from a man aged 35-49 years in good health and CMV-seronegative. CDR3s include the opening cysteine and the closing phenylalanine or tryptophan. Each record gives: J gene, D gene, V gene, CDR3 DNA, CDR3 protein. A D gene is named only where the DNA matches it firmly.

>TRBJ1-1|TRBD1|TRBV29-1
TGCAGCGCCAGGACAGGGAGAACTGAAGCTTTCTTT
CSARTGRTEAFF
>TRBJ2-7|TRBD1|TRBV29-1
TGCAGCGTTGAAGCATCTGCCGGGACAGGCAGCAACGAGCAGTACTTC
CSVEASAGTGSNEQYF
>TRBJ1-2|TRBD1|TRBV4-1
TGCGCCAGCAGCCAAGGCCCCCAGGGGGCAACGGGCTACACCTTC
CASSQGPQGATGYTF
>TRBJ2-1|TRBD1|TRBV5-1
TGCGCCAGCAGCTTGCAAGCCCAGGGGGAGCGCCCCTACAATGAGCAGTTCTTC
CASSLQAQGERPYNEQFF
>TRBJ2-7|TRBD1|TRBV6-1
TGTGCCAGCAGTGAAAGGGGGCCTGCCGAGCAGTACTTC
CASSERGPAEQYF
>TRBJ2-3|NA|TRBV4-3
TGCGCCAGCAGCCAAGGAACAGGAACAGATACGCAGTATTTT
CASSQGTGTDTQYF
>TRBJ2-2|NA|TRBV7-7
TGTGCTAGCAGCTTAGACCCAGGACAGCGCACCGGGGAGCTGTTTTTT
CASSLDPGQRTGELFF
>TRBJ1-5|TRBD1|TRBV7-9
TGTGCCGGCAGCTTATACCAGGGGGCCCCTCAGCCCCAGCATTTT
CAGSLYQGAPQPQHF
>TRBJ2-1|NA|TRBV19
TGTGCCAGTAGTATCCGAACTAGCTCCTACAATGAGCAGTTCTTC
CASSIRTSSYNEQFF
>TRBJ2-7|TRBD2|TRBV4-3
TGCGCCAGCAGCCAAGATCGAGCGGGAGGGGGCGAGCAGTACTTC
CASSQDRAGGGEQYF
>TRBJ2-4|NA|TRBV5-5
TGTGCCAGCAGCTTGTCGCCGAGCACTATAGCCAAAAACATTCAGTACTTC
CASSLSPSTIAKNIQYF
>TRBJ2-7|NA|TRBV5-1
TGCGCCAGCAGCAGGCAGGGGGGTCTCGAGCAGTACTTC
CASSRQGGLEQYF
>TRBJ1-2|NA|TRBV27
TGTGCCAGCAGTTCTTTGGGGCCGCAAAAAGGACAGCCTTACTCGCACTATGGCTACACCTTC
CASSSLGPQKGQPYSHYGYTF
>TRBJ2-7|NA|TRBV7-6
TGTGCCAGCAGCTTAGGGCAGGCACGCGAGCAGTACTTC
CASSLGQAREQYF
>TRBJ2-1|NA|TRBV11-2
TGTGCCAGCAGCTTAGAATACAGTAACTCCTACAATGAGCAGTTCTTC
CASSLEYSNSYNEQFF
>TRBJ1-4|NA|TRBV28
TGTGCCAGCACGCTCGTCCACCCGACTAAGGAAAAACTGTTTTTT
CASTLVHPTKEKLFF
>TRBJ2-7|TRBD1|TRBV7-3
TGTGCCAGCAGCGGGGGACAGATCTACGAGCAGTACTTC
CASSGGQIYEQYF
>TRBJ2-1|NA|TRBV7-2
TGTGCCAGCAGCCAACGCCGGGACATCTGGGGGAATGAGCAGTTCTTC
CASSQRRDIWGNEQFF
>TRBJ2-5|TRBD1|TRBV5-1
TGCGCCAGCAGCCTAGGGACAGCAGAGACCCAGTACTTC
CASSLGTAETQYF
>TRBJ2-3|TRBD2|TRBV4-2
TGTGCCAGCAGCCTCCTTCCCGGGGTAGCGGGAGGGCCGACAGATACGCAGTATTTT
CASSLLPGVAGGPTDTQYF
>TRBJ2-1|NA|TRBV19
TGTGCCAGTAAGAGCCTGCTTTTCAATGAGCAGTTCTTC
CASKSLLFNEQFF
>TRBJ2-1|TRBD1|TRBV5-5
TGTGCCAGCAGCTGGACAGGCGATGAGCAGTTCTTC
CASSWTGDEQFF
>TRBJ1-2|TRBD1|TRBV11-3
TGTGCCAGCAGCCCCTGGGAGGCGGGACAGGACAGCGCTGGCTACACCTTC
CASSPWEAGQDSAGYTF
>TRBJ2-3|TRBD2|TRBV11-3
TGTGCCAGCAGCACTCGACTAGCGGGGACAGATACGCAGTATTTT
CASSTRLAGTDTQYF
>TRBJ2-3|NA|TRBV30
TGTGCCTGGAGTGTTTCCCGGGAGCCCGCCCTCACAGATACGCAGTATTTT
CAWSVSREPALTDTQYF
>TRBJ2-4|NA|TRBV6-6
TGTGCCAGCAGTTACTCGGACGGCGGGGACATTCAGTACTTC
CASSYSDGGDIQYF
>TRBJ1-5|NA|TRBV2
TGTGCCAGCAGGGGCCACAATCAGCCCCAGCATTTT
CASRGHNQPQHF
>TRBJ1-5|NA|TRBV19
TGTGCCAGTAGCCCCATTCCTGCAACAGGATTCAATCAGCCCCAGCATTTT
CASSPIPATGFNQPQHF
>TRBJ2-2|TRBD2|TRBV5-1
TGCGCCAGCAGCCAAGGACTAGCGGGAGGAAACACCGGGGAGCTGTTTTTT
CASSQGLAGGNTGELFF
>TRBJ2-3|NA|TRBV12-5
TGTGCTAGTGGTTCCCCGGCGGAACCAGATACGCAGTATTTT
CASGSPAEPDTQYF
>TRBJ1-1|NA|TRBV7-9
TGTGCCAGCAGCTCCCACAGTGGGAACACTGAAGCTTTCTTT
CASSSHSGNTEAFF
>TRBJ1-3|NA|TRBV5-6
TGTGCCAGCAGCTTATCCCCGGGGGGAAACACCATATATTTT
CASSLSPGGNTIYF
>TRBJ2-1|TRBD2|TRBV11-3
TGTGCCAGCAGCTTAGGGGGAGCGGGAGCCAATGAGCAGTTCTTC
CASSLGGAGANEQFF
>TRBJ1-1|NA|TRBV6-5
TGTGCCAGCAGTGTCGTCAGGGCACGATCTGAAGCTTTCTTT
CASSVVRARSEAFF
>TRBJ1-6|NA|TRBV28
TGTGCCAGCAGTTACAACAGGGCCCGTGGGGCGCCCCTCCACTTT
CASSYNRARGAPLHF
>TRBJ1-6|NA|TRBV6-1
TGTGCCAGCAGCTTCGCCGGGGAGGCTAGATCACCCCTCCACTTT
CASSFAGEARSPLHF
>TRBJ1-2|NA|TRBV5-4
TGTGCCAGCAGCCACCCGGGAGGGTTTGGCTACACCTTC
CASSHPGGFGYTF
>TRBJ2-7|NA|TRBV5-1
TGCGCCAGCAGCTTGATAGTGGCAGGGACCTACGAGCAGTACTTC
CASSLIVAGTYEQYF
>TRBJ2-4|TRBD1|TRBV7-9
TGTGCCAGCAGCCCCCGAACAGGGGGTTACATTCAGTACTTC
CASSPRTGGYIQYF
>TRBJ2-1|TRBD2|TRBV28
TGTGCCAGCGATAAAAGACTAGCGTTTTCCTACAATGAGCAGTTCTTC
CASDKRLAFSYNEQFF
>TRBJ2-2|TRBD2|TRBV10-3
TGTGCCATCAGTAAGCTAGCGGGGAACACCGGGGAGCTGTTTTTT
CAISKLAGNTGELFF
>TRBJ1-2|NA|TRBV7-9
TGTGCCAGCAGCCCGGGTGTTAGGGGCTACACCTTC
CASSPGVRGYTF
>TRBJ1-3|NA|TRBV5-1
TGCGCCAGCAGCAGCTTCGGTATCGGAAACACCATATATTTT
CASSSFGIGNTIYF
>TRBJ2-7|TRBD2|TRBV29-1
TGCAGCGCCGGACTCGCACTTAGCGGGAGCGTGTCTGAGCAGTACTTC
CSAGLALSGSVSEQYF
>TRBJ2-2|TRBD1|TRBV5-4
TGTGCCAGCAGCTCTAGACAGGGGGCGAACACCGGGGAGCTGTTTTTT
CASSSRQGANTGELFF